These 8 T cell receptor beta chains originate from one sample sequenced in a study of vaccination effects on CD4 cells after COVID-19 (dated by TCRdb to the early 2020s). Their recognized antigens are unknown. The library was built by means of the immunoSEQ multiplex PCR assay. This is the immuneACCESS table as TCRdb keeps it, with only in-frame sequences that have V and J called. A part of the clones is gone; compared with another copy, unresolved V genes explain less than half, and the rest is unexplained. This sample has about 40,000 clones in its table, and more than 65% of those were observed once. Of the sample, 6.5% to 8.5% is held by the ten largest clones. After more than nine days of culture, CD4+ T cells were isolated with the EasySep CD4+ T cell isolation kit. Two doses of either the BNT162b2 or the mRNA-1273 mRNA SARS-CoV-2 vaccine were administered to participants. The material sequenced was CD4+ T cells from PBMCs cultured without peptide, taken after COVID-19 vaccination. The receptor set was obtained from a human donor who received a COVID-19 vaccine.

The V gene is TRBV27, the J gene TRBJ1-5, with 7 bases aligning to TRBD1. The CDR3 spans 14 residues. V gave up 6 bases and J gave up 1 base; unmatched junction bases: 3. Looked up from germline, CDR1 is MNHEY and CDR2 is SMNVEV (reference sequence). The CDR3 sequence: CASRVQGSNQPQHF. The CDR3 nucleotides read TGTGCCAGCAGGGTACAGGGGAGCAATCAGCCCCAGCATTTT.

This rearrangement joins TRBV6-6 to TRBJ1-4, with no clear D. Trimming stripped 2 bases from V and 7 bases from J, with 5 bases between. CDR1 MNHNY and CDR2 SVGAGI come from the germline V gene (reference sequence). The CDR3 covers 12 residues. In DNA, the CDR3 is TGTGCCAGCAGTTACCCGGGTGAAAAACTGTTTTTT. This codes for CASSYPGEKLFF.

This chain uses TRBV18 with TRBJ1-1; the D is unclear. Germline CDR1 KGHSH, CDR2 LQKENI. This CDR3 spans 12 amino acids. Trimming removed 2 bases at V and 10 bases at J, with 11 bases between. CDR3 region: CASSPIDGSAFF. The CDR3 coding sequence is TGTGCCAGCTCACCAATAGACGGGTCAGCTTTCTTT.

The gene calls are TRBV15 and TRBJ1-6; the D gene is possibly TRBD1 (5 bases). Trimming took off 8 bases at V and 5 bases at J, with 13 bases between the two ends. The CDR3 spans 14 residues. The germline V gene encodes CDR1 LNHNV and CDR2 YYDKDF (reference sequence). CDR3 in DNA: TGTGCCACCTCGGGGGGATACCATAATTCACCCCTCCACTTT. Translated: CATSGGYHNSPLHF. The full variable domain, completed using reference TRBV15 and TRBJ1-6, is DAMVIQNPRYQVTQFGKPVTLSCSQTLNHNVMYWYQQKSSQAPKLLFHYYDKDFNNEADTPDNFQSRRPNTSFCFLDIRSPGLGDTAMYLCATSGGYHNSPLHFGNGTRLTVT.

J is TRBJ1-1 and V is TRBV20-1, with D possibly being TRBD1 (6 bases). The CDR3 spans 13 residues. Looked up from germline, CDR1 is DFQATT and CDR2 is SNEGSKA (reference sequence). Trimming cost V 3 bases and J 5 bases, with 13 bases left between them. CDR3 region: CSASDTGFTEAFF. The CDR3 nucleotides read TGCAGTGCTAGTGATACAGGGTTTACTGAAGCTTTCTTT.

V is TRBV12-1 and J is TRBJ2-1; the table's TRBD2 call for D was not verified on the DNA. TRBV12-1 represents a pseudogene. The CDR3 is 18 amino acids. CDR3 residues: CASSFGPSGRVMGNEQFF. CDR3 DNA: TGTGCCAGCAGCTTCGGACCTAGCGGGAGAGTTATGGGCAATGAGCAGTTCTTC.

This clone has just a few counts. The chain links TRBV11-2 to TRBJ2-2; 9 bases agree with TRBD2. Trimming at V came to 1 base and at J to 5 bases, leaving 2 bases not matched to a gene. CDR3 size: 15 residues. CDR1 and CDR2 (germline): SGHAT, FQNNGV. CDR3 in amino acids: CASSLGGRATGELFF. Written as DNA, the CDR3 is TGTGCCAGCAGCTTAGGCGGGAGGGCGACCGGGGAGCTGTTTTTT.

This sequence joins TRBV5-4 and TRBJ2-2; D tentatively fits TRBD1 or TRBD2 (5 bases each). Germline V gene data show CDR1 as SGHNT and CDR2 as YYREEE (reference sequence). The CDR3 totals 14 residues. V was cut by 4 bases and J by 13 bases, with 20 bases left in between. The CDR3 loop is CASSLTRDQGRLFF. The CDR3 coding sequence is TGTGCCAGCAGCCTTACCCGGGACCAAGGTCGGCTGTTTTTT.